These 3 T cell receptor beta chains originate from one sample sequenced in a study of T-cell reconstitution after alpha-beta-depleted transplantation in children. Unique molecular identifiers tagged the TCRbeta library. TCRdb fed the PCR reads into MiXCR, producing one record per CDR3 protein. The sample holds more than 200,000 distinct CDR3 sequences, about 15% seen once. Sequenced material: PBMCs, mostly from graft donor cells, taken 360 days after TCRalphabeta/CD19-depleted stem cell transplant. The receptors come from a male patient aged 2-15 years who had a stem cell transplant for acute lymphoblastic leukemia, so the T cells may come from the graft donor.

Many counts were recorded for this clonotype. The chain joins TRBV29-1 to TRBJ2-3; TRBD1 is a possible D gene (6 bases). CDR3 length equals 14 residues. The germline V gene encodes CDR1 SQVTM and CDR2 ANQGSEA. Deletions cut 4 bases from V and 0 bases from J, with 11 bases between. The CDR3 protein is CSVAVGGSTDTQYF. CDR3 sequence (DNA): TGCAGCGTTGCGGTTGGGGGCAGCACAGATACGCAGTATTTT.

The chain carries TRBV12-5 and TRBJ2-2, with D possibly called TRBD1 or TRBD2 (5 bases each). Germline CDR1 is LGHNT and CDR2 is FRNRAP. The CDR3 totals 15 residues. V gave up 5 bases and J gave up 4 bases, with 14 bases separating them. The CDR3 sequence is CASGQPGPFTGELFF. The DNA of the CDR3 is TGTGCTAGTGGTCAGCCGGGACCGTTCACCGGGGAGCTGTTTTTT. Drawing the rest from reference TRBV12-5 and TRBJ2-2, the complete variable domain is DARVTQTPRHKVTEMGQEVTMRCQPILGHNTVFWYRQTMMQGLELLAYFRNRAPLDDSGMPKDRFSAEMPDATLATLKIQPSEPRDSAVYFCASGQPGPFTGELFFGEGSRLTVL.

The CDR3 DNA reads TGTGCCAGCAGTGGGGGTCTAGCGGGGGGGCGTGAGACCCAGTACTTC. Amino acids: CASSGGLAGGRETQYF. This chain connects TRBV12-3 or TRBV12-4 to TRBJ2-5; the match to TRBD2 covers 12 bases. Unmatched junction bases numbered 9, after V lost 5 bases and J lost 5 bases. The CDR3 spans 16 residues.